One and the same sample provided the 30 T cell receptor beta chains below, sequenced in a study of blood T cell repertoires in COVID-19. Data came from immunoSEQ multiplex PCR; TCRdb stores just in-frame clones and leaves some out. Of over 80,000 clones listed, less than 85% are singletons. Sequences were obtained from peripheral blood. The receptor set was obtained from a woman aged 65 to 85 with acute or convalescent COVID-19.

The V gene is TRBV5-1, the J gene TRBJ2-3; 7 positions agree with TRBD1. The CDR3 has 15 amino acids. CDR1 is SGHRS, CDR2 YFSETQ, per germline. With 2 bases clipped from V and 2 bases from J, the junction kept 5 bases outside the gene matches. CDR3 loop: CASSLRQGITDTQYF. In DNA, the CDR3 is TGCGCCAGCAGCTTACGACAGGGAATCACAGATACGCAGTATTTT.

The genes are TRBV7-8 and TRBJ2-1, with 14 bases fitting TRBD2. The V gene end was trimmed by 5 bases and the J gene end by 6 bases; junction bases not matched to a gene: 3. Germline V gene sequence: CDR1 SGHVS, CDR2 FQNEAQ. This CDR3 is 15 amino acids long. The CDR3 sequence: CASSRTSGGTNEQFF. The CDR3 nucleotides read TGTGCCAGCAGCCGGACTAGCGGGGGGACCAATGAGCAGTTCTTC. The complete variable domain, with remaining parts taken from reference TRBV7-8 and TRBJ2-1, reads GAGVSQSPRYKVAKRGQDVALRCDPISGHVSLFWYQQALGQGPEFLTYFQNEAQLDKSGLPSDRFFAERPEGSVSTLKIQRTQQEDSAVYLCASSRTSGGTNEQFFGPGTRLTVL.

V usage is TRBV30 and J usage is TRBJ2-1, with a tentative D call TRBD1 (6 bases). Per the germline V gene, CDR1 is GTSNPN and CDR2 is SVGIG (reference sequence). V was trimmed by 8 bases and J by 1 base, leaving 18 bases between them. The CDR3 consists of 15 residues. This CDR3 reads CALQKGVGSYNEQFF. The CDR3, as DNA: TGTGCCCTCCAAAAGGGGGTAGGGTCCTACAATGAGCAGTTCTTC. The full variable domain, in which reference TRBV30 and TRBJ2-1 provide the parts outside the CDR3, is SQTIHQWPATLVQPVGSPLSLECTVEGTSNPNLYWYRQAAGRGLQLLFYSVGIGQISSEVPQNLSASRPQDRQFILSSKKLLLSDSGFYLCALQKGVGSYNEQFFGPGTRLTVL.

The table lists this clone with a count of one. This chain connects TRBV2 to TRBJ2-1, with no clear D. The CDR3 is 14 amino acids. Trimming took off 3 bases at V and 3 bases at J, with 9 bases between the two ends. Per germline, CDR1 SNHLY and CDR2 FYNNEI. The CDR3 protein is CASSEVVVYNEQFF. CDR3 bases: TGTGCCAGCAGTGAGGTCGTAGTCTACAATGAGCAGTTCTTC.

This chain uses TRBV19 with TRBJ2-2; D may be TRBD1 (5 bases). The germline V gene has CDR1 LNHDA and CDR2 SQIVND (reference sequence). The V gene lost 3 bases and the J gene lost 2 bases, with 16 bases spanning the gap. CDR3 length: 17 amino acids. In DNA form, the CDR3 reads TGTGCCAGTAGTATTTATGGCAGGGCCTTTAACACCGGGGAGCTGTTTTTT. Its translation is CASSIYGRAFNTGELFF.

The chain is built from TRBV30 and TRBJ2-7, with 8 bases lining up with TRBD1. The V gene's germline CDR1 is GTSNPN and CDR2 SVGIG (reference sequence). The CDR3 length is 13 residues. V was clipped by 2 bases and J by 2 bases; unmatched bases: 2. The CDR3 DNA reads TGTGCCTGGAGTTTACAGGGGGCCTACGAGCAGTACTTC. It codes for CAWSLQGAYEQYF.

The V gene is TRBV7-2, the J gene TRBJ2-7, with TRBD2 as a possible D gene (6 bases). Trimming shortened V by 4 bases and J by 5 bases, and 18 bases separated the two germline ends. This CDR3 contains 15 residues. Germline values: CDR1 SGHTA, CDR2 FQGNSA. CDR3: CASSSQAAGWDEQYF. The CDR3 DNA reads TGTGCCAGCAGCTCCCAGGCGGCGGGGTGGGACGAGCAGTACTTC.

The chain is built from TRBV7-8 and TRBJ1-5; D may be TRBD1 (5 bases). Germline V gene sequence: CDR1 SGHVS, CDR2 FQNEAQ. The CDR3 covers 18 residues. Trimming took off 0 bases at V and 3 bases at J, with 18 bases between the two ends. CDR3 amino acids: CASSLARARRGLNQPQHF. As DNA, the CDR3 is TGTGCCAGCAGCTTAGCGAGGGCGCGACGGGGACTCAATCAGCCCCAGCATTTT.

V is TRBV6-2 or TRBV6-3 and J is TRBJ2-7; weak D call: TRBD2 (5 bases). The CDR3 spans 14 residues. Looked up from germline, CDR1 is MNHEY and CDR2 is SVGEGT. Trimming shortened V by 5 bases and J by 4 bases, and 15 bases separated the two germline ends. CDR3 nucleotide sequence: TGTGCCAGCAGTCGCACCGGGAATCGGTACGAGCAGTACTTC. It yields the protein CASSRTGNRYEQYF.

The V and J genes are TRBV5-1 and TRBJ2-5; D gene unclear. V gave up 4 bases and J gave up 5 bases, with 18 bases separating them. The CDR3 is 15 residues long. CDR1 SGHRS and CDR2 YFSETQ come from the germline V gene. The CDR3 spells CASSGSGRPTETQYF. The CDR3, as DNA: TGCGCCAGCAGCGGGTCTGGGCGTCCGACGGAGACCCAGTACTTC. Filled out from reference TRBV5-1 and TRBJ2-5, the complete variable domain reads KAGVTQTPRYLIKTRGQQVTLSCSPISGHRSVSWYQQTPGQGLQFLFEYFSETQRNKGNFPGRFSGRQFSNSRSEMNVSTLELGDSALYLCASSGSGRPTETQYFGPGTRLLVL.

This chain connects TRBV6-5 to TRBJ1-5; no definite D call. Trimming took 11 bases from V and 0 from J, leaving 11 bases between them. The CDR3 sequence is 13 residues long. The germline CDR1 and CDR2 sequences are MNHEY and SVGAGI. The DNA for the CDR3 is TGTGCCGCAGTCGCGGCTAGCAATCAGCCCCAGCATTTT. As protein: CAAVAASNQPQHF.

A word on this clone: At the DNA level, this CDR3 is encoded by other sequences in the same sample as well. V and J are TRBV12-3 or TRBV12-4 and TRBJ2-7; D unclear. V was pared by 4 bases and J by 4 bases, with 5 bases between. The CDR3 extends over 11 amino acids. The CDR3 DNA reads TGTGCCAGCAGTTCAGGTTACGAGCAGTACTTC. This gives the protein CASSSGYEQYF.

V gene TRBV7-2 combines with J gene TRBJ1-1, with D possibly matching TRBD1 (6 bases). The CDR3 is 12 residues long. The germline V gene encodes CDR1 SGHTA and CDR2 FQGNSA. The V end was cut by 6 bases, the J end by 11 bases, with 16 bases between. Here the CDR3 DNA reads TGTGCCAGCAGTACAGGGACCACTTCCGCTTTCTTT. Translation: CASSTGTTSAFF.

The chain couples TRBV27 to TRBJ1-5; no clear D. The V and J ends lost 1 base and 1 base respectively, with 8 bases between them. Germline values: CDR1 MNHEY, CDR2 SMNVEV (reference sequence). The CDR3 loop spans 15 amino acids. The CDR3 DNA sequence: TGTGCCAGCAGTTTATTCGGGAGAAGCAATCAGCCCCAGCATTTT. The encoded protein is CASSLFGRSNQPQHF.

The chain carries TRBV4-2 and TRBJ1-5, with D unresolved. V lost 3 bases and J lost 4, with 10 bases in between. The CDR3 length is 14 residues. Germline assignment: CDR1 LGHNA and CDR2 YNFKEQ. The CDR3 spells CASSHGSENQPQHF. The CDR3 DNA reads as TGTGCCAGCAGCCACGGGTCAGAAAATCAGCCCCAGCATTTT.

This chain links TRBV28 with TRBJ2-5, with TRBD2 as a possible D gene (5 bases). In germline, CDR1 is MDHEN, CDR2 SYDVKM. V lost 3 bases and J 2 bases, leaving 13 bases between the germline ends. The CDR3 spans 15 residues. In DNA form, the CDR3 reads TGTGCCAGCAGTTTCATCGGGATCCAACAAGAGACCCAGTACTTC. It encodes CASSFIGIQQETQYF. The whole variable domain, remainder taken from reference TRBV28 and TRBJ2-5, is DVKVTQSSRYLVKRTGEKVFLECVQDMDHENMFWYRQDPGLGLRLIYFSYDVKMKEKGDIPEGYSVSREKKERFSLILESASTNQTSMYLCASSFIGIQQETQYFGPGTRLLVL.

The genes are TRBV6-1 and TRBJ1-4; D remains ambiguous. The germline CDR1 and CDR2 sequences are MNHNS and SASEGT. CDR3 length: 14 amino acids. Trimming shortened V by 1 base and J by 5 bases, and 8 bases separated the two germline ends. In DNA form, the CDR3 reads TGTGCCAGCAGTGAAGGGCAGTCAAATGAAAAACTGTTTTTT. The encoded protein is CASSEGQSNEKLFF.

The rearrangement uses TRBV6-1 and TRBJ1-5, with D possibly matching TRBD1 (5 bases). Germline V gene data show CDR1 as MNHNS and CDR2 as SASEGT. The V end was cut by 3 bases, the J end by 0 bases, with 12 bases between. The length of the CDR3 is 16 residues. Here the CDR3 reads CASSDDRQYSNQPQHF. CDR3 in DNA: TGTGCCAGCAGTGACGACAGACAATATAGCAATCAGCCCCAGCATTTT.

The J gene is TRBJ2-2, the V gene TRBV4-3; maybe TRBD2 (6 bases). The CDR3 has 15 residues. Trimming took 4 bases from V and 4 from J, leaving 13 bases between them. The germline V gene has CDR1 LGHNA and CDR2 YSLEER. This CDR3 reads CASSLSTSSTGELFF. CDR3 in DNA: TGCGCCAGCAGCCTCTCGACTAGTAGCACCGGGGAGCTGTTTTTT.

This chain joins TRBV2 and TRBJ1-1; unclear D gene. Germline V gene lookup returns CDR1 SNHLY and CDR2 FYNNEI. CDR3 length: 15 amino acids. V gave up 3 bases and J gave up 0 bases, with 11 bases separating them. The CDR3 spells CASSEEGGLNTEAFF. The DNA for the CDR3 is TGTGCCAGCAGTGAGGAGGGCGGGCTGAACACTGAAGCTTTCTTT.

This chain connects TRBV15 to TRBJ2-3; D remains unclear. This CDR3 contains 15 residues. V gave up 1 base and J gave up 1 base, with 9 bases separating them. CDR1 LNHNV and CDR2 YYDKDF come from the germline V gene (reference sequence). CDR3 in amino acids: CATSRGAAGTDTQYF. The DNA for the CDR3 is TGTGCCACCAGCAGAGGGGCCGCCGGCACAGATACGCAGTATTTT.

The chain links TRBV5-3 to TRBJ2-3, with TRBD2 matching 10 bases. TRBV5-3 is an ORF, with its function uncertain. The trim removed 1 base at V and 4 bases at J, leaving 6 bases unmatched. The CDR3 runs to 16 residues. The CDR3 is CARSLRASGRPDTQYF. The CDR3 DNA reads as TGTGCCAGAAGCTTGCGGGCTAGCGGGAGACCAGATACGCAGTATTTT.

About this clone itself: At the DNA level, this CDR3 is encoded by other sequences in the same sample as well. The rearrangement joins TRBV5-1 to TRBJ2-7; D gene uncertain. Germline V lookup: CDR1 SGHRS, CDR2 YFSETQ. V shed 0 bases and J shed 0 bases, with 4 bases lying between them. The CDR3 is 13 residues long. CDR3 nucleotides: TGCGCCAGCAGCTTGGCCGGCTCCTACGAGCAGTACTTC. As protein: CASSLAGSYEQYF.

The chain has TRBV7-8 and TRBJ2-1; 9 bases are shared with TRBD2. The CDR3 loop spans 17 amino acids. The V and J ends lost 1 base and 8 bases, in that order; junction bases with no gene match: 12. In germline, CDR1 is SGHVS, CDR2 FQNEAQ. The CDR3 loop is CASSLVLAGPLLHEQFF. CDR3 sequence (DNA): TGTGCCAGCAGCTTAGTACTAGCGGGCCCATTACTGCATGAGCAGTTCTTC.

This chain joins TRBV19 and TRBJ1-1, with 9 nucleotides matching TRBD1. This CDR3 has 15 residues. Germline V lookup: CDR1 LNHDA, CDR2 SQIVND (reference sequence). V lost 6 bases, J lost 1 base, and 6 bases stayed unmatched. CDR3 residues: CASRPTGGWNTEAFF. CDR3 sequence (DNA): TGTGCCAGTAGGCCTACAGGGGGCTGGAACACTGAAGCTTTCTTT. Complete variable domain (other parts from reference TRBV19 and TRBJ1-1): DGGITQSPKYLFRKEGQNVTLSCEQNLNHDAMYWYRQDPGQGLRLIYYSQIVNDFQKGDIAEGYSVSREKKESFPLTVTSAQKNPTAFYLCASRPTGGWNTEAFFGQGTRLTVV.

The chain uses TRBV7-9 and TRBJ2-5, with a tentative D call TRBD2 (6 bases). Germline CDR1 reads SEHNR; CDR2 reads FQNEAQ (reference sequence). The V end lost 5 bases, the J end lost 4 bases, and 14 bases lay between the germline ends. This CDR3 is built from 14 residues. CDR3 in amino acids: CASSTTEGRETQYF. CDR3 DNA: TGTGCCAGCAGCACCACGGAGGGGCGAGAGACCCAGTACTTC.

The chain links TRBV6-5 to TRBJ1-1, with unresolved D. CDR1 is MNHEY, CDR2 SVGAGI, per germline. The V end lost 6 bases, the J end lost 7 bases, and 12 bases lay between the germline ends. The CDR3 totals 12 residues. The CDR3 DNA reads as TGTGCCAGCAGGCGCGGGATCTTTGAAGCTTTCTTT. Amino acids: CASRRGIFEAFF.

This clone was seen just once. The chain joins TRBV7-9 to TRBJ2-1; 10 bases align to TRBD2. Germline V lookup: CDR1 SEHNR, CDR2 FQNEAQ (reference sequence). The CDR3 is made up of 16 amino acids. With V trimmed by 5 bases and J by 8 bases, 12 bases remained unmatched. The CDR3 here is CASSQEGLASWDEQFF. CDR3 DNA: TGTGCCAGCAGCCAAGAGGGACTAGCGTCGTGGGATGAGCAGTTCTTC.

V and J are TRBV7-9 and TRBJ1-6, with 7 bases that match TRBD1. The V segment lost 5 bases and the J segment 8 bases; nucleotides outside the gene matches: 12. CDR1 SEHNR and CDR2 FQNEAQ come from the germline V gene (reference sequence). The CDR3 extends over 16 amino acids. CDR3 DNA sequence: TGTGCCAGCAGCCATGGACAGGAAAATTTTGATTCACCCCTCCACTTT. It specifies CASSHGQENFDSPLHF.

The chain has TRBV10-1 and TRBJ2-7; D is ambiguous. CDR3 length: 12 amino acids. CDR1 WNHNN and CDR2 SYGVQD come from the germline V gene (reference sequence). V was cut by 8 bases and J by 0 bases, with 8 bases left in between. The CDR3 is CASRESSYEQYF. The CDR3 nucleotides are TGCGCCAGCCGCGAGAGCTCCTACGAGCAGTACTTC.